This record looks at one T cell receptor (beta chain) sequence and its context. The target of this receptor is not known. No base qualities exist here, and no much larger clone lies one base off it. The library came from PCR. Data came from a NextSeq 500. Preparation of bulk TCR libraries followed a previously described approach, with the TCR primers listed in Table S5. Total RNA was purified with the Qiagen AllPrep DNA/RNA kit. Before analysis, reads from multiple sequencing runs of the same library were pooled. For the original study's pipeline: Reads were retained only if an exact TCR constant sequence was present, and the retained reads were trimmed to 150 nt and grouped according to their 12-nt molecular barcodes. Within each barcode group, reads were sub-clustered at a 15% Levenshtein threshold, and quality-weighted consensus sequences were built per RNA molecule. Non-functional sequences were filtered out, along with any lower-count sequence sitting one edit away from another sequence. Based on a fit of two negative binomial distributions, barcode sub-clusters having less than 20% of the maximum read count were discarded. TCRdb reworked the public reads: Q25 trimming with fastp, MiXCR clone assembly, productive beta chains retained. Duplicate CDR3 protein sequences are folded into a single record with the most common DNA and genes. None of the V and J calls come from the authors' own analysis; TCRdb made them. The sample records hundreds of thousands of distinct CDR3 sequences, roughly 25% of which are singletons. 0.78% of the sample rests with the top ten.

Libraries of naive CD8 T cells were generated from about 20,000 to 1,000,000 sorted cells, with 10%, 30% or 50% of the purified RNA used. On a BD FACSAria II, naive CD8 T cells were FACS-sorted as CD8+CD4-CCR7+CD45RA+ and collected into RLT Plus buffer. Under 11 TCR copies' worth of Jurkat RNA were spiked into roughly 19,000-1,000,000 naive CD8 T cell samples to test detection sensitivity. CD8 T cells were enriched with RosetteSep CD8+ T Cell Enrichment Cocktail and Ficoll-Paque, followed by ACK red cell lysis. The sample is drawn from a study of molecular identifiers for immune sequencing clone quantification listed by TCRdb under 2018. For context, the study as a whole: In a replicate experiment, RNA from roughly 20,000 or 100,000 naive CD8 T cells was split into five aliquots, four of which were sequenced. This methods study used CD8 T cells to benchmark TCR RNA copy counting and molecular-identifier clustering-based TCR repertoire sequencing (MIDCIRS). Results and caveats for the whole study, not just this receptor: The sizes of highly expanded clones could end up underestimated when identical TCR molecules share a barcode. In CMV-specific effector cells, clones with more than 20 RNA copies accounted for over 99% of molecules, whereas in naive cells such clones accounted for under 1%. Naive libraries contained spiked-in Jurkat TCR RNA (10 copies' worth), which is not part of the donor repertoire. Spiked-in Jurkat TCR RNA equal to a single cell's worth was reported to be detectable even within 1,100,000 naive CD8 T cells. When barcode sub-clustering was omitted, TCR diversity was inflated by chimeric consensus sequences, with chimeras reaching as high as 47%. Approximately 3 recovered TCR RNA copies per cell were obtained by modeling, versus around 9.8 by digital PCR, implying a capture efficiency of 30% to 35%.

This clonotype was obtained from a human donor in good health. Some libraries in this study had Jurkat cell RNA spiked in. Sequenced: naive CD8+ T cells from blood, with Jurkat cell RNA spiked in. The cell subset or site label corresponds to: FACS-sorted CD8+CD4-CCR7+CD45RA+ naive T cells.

CDR3 sequence: CAMGGRSGAQYF. The bases are TGTGCCATGGGGGGCCGGTCGGGGGCCCAGTACTTC. The chain employs TRBV28 and TRBJ2-7; the D call could be TRBD1 or TRBD2, with each sharing 6 bases. The germline V gene gives CDR1 as MDHEN and CDR2 as SYDVKM. The CDR3 has 12 amino acids, counting the end cysteine and phenylalanine. CDR3 DNA is the only sequence kept; it has 36 bases, read in frame from the first base. V lost 10 bases and J lost 10 bases; the stretch between them is 20 bases long.